The 18 T cell receptor beta chains below come from one sample, sequenced in a study of T cell clonotyping in hematopoietic cell transplantation. Clones were sequenced by immunoSEQ multiplex PCR, and TCRdb holds only the in-frame ones, with some missing. The profile shows about 5,700 clones, 85% to 95% of them singletons. The sequencing used peripheral blood mononuclear cells, collected 100 days after allogeneic stem cell transplant. The receptors here all came from a female patient aged 45-65 years who had an allogeneic stem cell transplant from an unrelated donor, so T cells may come from the graft donor. Some clones in this sample may be carry-over from other donors' samples.

The rearrangement uses TRBV4-1 and TRBJ1-2; 7 bases fit TRBD1. The CDR3 covers 16 residues. J lost 6 bases, V lost 2 bases, and 12 bases had no gene match. Germline V gene data show CDR1 as MGHRA and CDR2 as YSYEKL. The CDR3 spells CASSQPRQGKVDGYTF. The CDR3 bases are TGCGCCAGCAGCCAACCCCGACAGGGAAAAGTCGATGGCTACACCTTC.

The CDR3 region has the DNA TGTGCCAGCACTCCCCCAATTAGGCAGGGAAACACTGAAGCTTTCTTT. The encoded protein is CASTPPIRQGNTEAFF. This chain joins TRBV25-1 and TRBJ1-1; a weak D match, TRBD1 (5 bases). CDR1 MGHDK and CDR2 SYGVNS come from the germline V gene. The CDR3 contains 16 residues. Trimming cost V 7 bases and J 2 bases, with 20 bases left between them.

This chain connects TRBV19 to TRBJ1-1; no definite D call. Germline CDR1 reads LNHDA; CDR2 reads SQIVND (reference sequence). The V gene lost 5 bases and the J gene lost 2 bases, with 6 bases spanning the gap. This CDR3 comprises 12 residues. CDR3 DNA: TGTGCCAGTAGTCGGAGCAACACTGAAGCTTTCTTT. It specifies CASSRSNTEAFF. The variable domain in full, completed from reference TRBV19 and TRBJ1-1, reads DGGITQSPKYLFRKEGQNVTLSCEQNLNHDAMYWYRQDPGQGLRLIYYSQIVNDFQKGDIAEGYSVSREKKESFPLTVTSAQKNPTAFYLCASSRSNTEAFFGQGTRLTVV.

The V call is TRBV29-1, the J call TRBJ2-7, with TRBD2 as a possible D gene (5 bases). Trimming removed 2 bases at V and 3 bases at J, with 20 bases between. Germline V gene data show CDR1 as SQVTM and CDR2 as ANQGSEA. The CDR3 totals 16 residues. The CDR3 coding sequence is TGCAGCGTTGAACGGGTCGGTAAGACTAACCGCTACGAGCAGTACTTC. Translating it yields CSVERVGKTNRYEQYF.

In its sample, this clone was seen a few times. The chain uses TRBV13 and TRBJ1-6; D uncertain. Trimming took off 6 bases at V and 7 bases at J, with 16 bases between the two ends. Germline values: CDR1 PRHDT, CDR2 FYEKMQ (reference sequence). The CDR3 runs to 15 residues. The CDR3 protein is CASRRVKTANSPLHF. CDR3 nucleotides: TGTGCCAGCAGACGCGTCAAGACGGCAAATTCACCCCTCCACTTT.

V and J are TRBV30 and TRBJ2-2; D perhaps matches TRBD2 (5 bases). The CDR3 is 15 amino acids. Germline V gives CDR1 GTSNPN, CDR2 SVGIG (reference sequence). V lost 3 bases and J lost 3, with 14 bases in between. DNA of the CDR3: TGTGCCTGGAGACCCTGGACTGGGGACACCGGGGAGCTGTTTTTT. Residues: CAWRPWTGDTGELFF.

The J gene is TRBJ1-3, the V gene TRBV30; 9 bases map to TRBD1. V gave up 1 base and J gave up 14 bases; unmatched junction bases: 15. Looked up from germline, CDR1 is GTSNPN and CDR2 is SVGIG (reference sequence). The CDR3 loop spans 15 amino acids. DNA for the CDR3: TGTGCCTGGAGTGGCTCCGGGACAGGGAGATTCAGGTTATATTTT. Translated: CAWSGSGTGRFRLYF.

This clone was observed a single time. CDR3 bases: TGTGCCAGCACTAGGGGGGGGACCGGGGAGCTGTTTTTT. It is translated as CASTRGGTGELFF. V and J are TRBV6-5 and TRBJ2-2, with D possibly TRBD2 on 7 matching bases. V was pared by 7 bases and J by 5 bases, with 11 bases between. The CDR3 loop spans 13 amino acids. Germline CDR1 and CDR2: MNHEY and SVGAGI.

For this clone: At one end the junction does not follow the germline gene, possibly because of a read error. The chain has TRBV7-3 and TRBJ1-1; possible D gene TRBD1, 6 bases. Germline V gene lookup returns CDR1 SGHTA and CDR2 FQGTGA. The CDR3 extends over 12 amino acids. CDR3 in amino acids: CASSPSRGPPSF. The DNA for the CDR3 is TGTGCCAGCAGCCCTAGTCGGGGGCCGCCTTCCTTT.

This clone was detected only a few times. J is TRBJ1-1 and V is TRBV7-2; D remains ambiguous. CDR3 length: 14 residues. The V and J ends lost 3 bases and 4 bases respectively, with 12 bases between them. Germline CDR1 is SGHTA and CDR2 is FQGNSA. The CDR3 sequence: CASSFLRGSTEAFF. The CDR3 nucleotides read TGTGCCAGCAGCTTCTTACGCGGGAGCACTGAAGCTTTCTTT.

V and J are TRBV30 and TRBJ1-5; no clear D gene. V was trimmed by 0 bases and J by 4 bases, leaving 7 bases between them. Germline V gene lookup returns CDR1 GTSNPN and CDR2 SVGIG (reference sequence). The CDR3 has 13 amino acids. The CDR3 spells CAWSVRGNQPQHF. The CDR3 DNA follows: TGTGCCTGGAGTGTAAGAGGGAATCAGCCCCAGCATTTT.

This rearrangement joins TRBV30 to TRBJ1-1; TRBD1 might be the D (6 bases). The CDR3 is made up of 14 amino acids. With 4 bases removed from V and 4 bases from J, the gap between germline ends came to 16 bases. Per germline, CDR1 GTSNPN and CDR2 SVGIG (reference sequence). The CDR3 is CAWTYRVQFTEAFF. CDR3 sequence (DNA): TGTGCCTGGACCTACAGGGTTCAATTCACTGAAGCTTTCTTT.

The rearrangement joins TRBV7-9 to TRBJ1-4; D is undetermined. The CDR3 covers 14 residues. Germline V gene sequence: CDR1 SEHNR, CDR2 FQNEAQ (reference sequence). V was clipped by 3 bases and J by 3 bases, with 8 bases between them. The CDR3 reads CASSFREPNEKLFF. The CDR3 coding sequence is TGTGCCAGCAGCTTCCGGGAACCTAATGAAAAACTGTTTTTT.

The chain joins TRBV19 to TRBJ1-1; TRBD1 agrees at 10 bases. The CDR3 length is 15 residues. Germline V CDR1 and CDR2: LNHDA, SQIVND (reference sequence). V lost 6 bases, J lost 5 bases, and 9 bases stayed unmatched. The CDR3 region is CASRIGDRGSTEAFF. CDR3 bases: TGTGCCAGTAGAATTGGGGACAGGGGTTCTACTGAAGCTTTCTTT.

The rearrangement uses TRBV11-2 and TRBJ2-5, with TRBD1 as a possible D gene (5 bases). The CDR3 is 13 amino acids. V was clipped by 5 bases and J by 1 base, with 8 bases between them. Germline assignment: CDR1 SGHAT and CDR2 FQNNGV. The CDR3 region is CASSIRVQETQYF. The CDR3 region has the DNA TGTGCCAGCAGCATCAGGGTCCAAGAGACCCAGTACTTC.

The V and J genes are TRBV30 and TRBJ2-1; the D gene is possibly TRBD2 (5 bases). This CDR3 contains 17 residues. The V and J ends lost 0 bases and 9 bases respectively, with 24 bases between them. In germline, CDR1 is GTSNPN, CDR2 SVGIG (reference sequence). CDR3 sequence (DNA): TGTGCCTGGAGTGTAAATCTACTATTGAGGCCAAGCGGTGAGCAGTTCTTC. The encoded protein is CAWSVNLLLRPSGEQFF.

The rearrangement joins TRBV6-5 to TRBJ2-3, with 8 bases that match TRBD2. CDR1 is MNHEY and CDR2 is SVGAGI in the germline V gene. The CDR3 has 15 residues. The V segment lost 5 bases and the J segment 1 base; nucleotides outside the gene matches: 5. The CDR3 spells CASSPGGVGTDTQYF. Here the CDR3 DNA reads TGTGCCAGCAGTCCCGGGGGGGTAGGCACAGATACGCAGTATTTT.

The chain employs TRBV30 and TRBJ2-2, with 9 bases that match TRBD2. The J segment lost 4 bases and the V segment lost 3 bases, leaving 3 bases of the junction unmatched. Germline lookup yields CDR1 GTSNPN and CDR2 SVGIG (reference sequence). The CDR3 contains 14 residues. The CDR3 protein is CAWSRLAVTGELFF. For the CDR3, the DNA is TGTGCCTGGAGCCGACTAGCGGTCACCGGGGAGCTGTTTTTT.